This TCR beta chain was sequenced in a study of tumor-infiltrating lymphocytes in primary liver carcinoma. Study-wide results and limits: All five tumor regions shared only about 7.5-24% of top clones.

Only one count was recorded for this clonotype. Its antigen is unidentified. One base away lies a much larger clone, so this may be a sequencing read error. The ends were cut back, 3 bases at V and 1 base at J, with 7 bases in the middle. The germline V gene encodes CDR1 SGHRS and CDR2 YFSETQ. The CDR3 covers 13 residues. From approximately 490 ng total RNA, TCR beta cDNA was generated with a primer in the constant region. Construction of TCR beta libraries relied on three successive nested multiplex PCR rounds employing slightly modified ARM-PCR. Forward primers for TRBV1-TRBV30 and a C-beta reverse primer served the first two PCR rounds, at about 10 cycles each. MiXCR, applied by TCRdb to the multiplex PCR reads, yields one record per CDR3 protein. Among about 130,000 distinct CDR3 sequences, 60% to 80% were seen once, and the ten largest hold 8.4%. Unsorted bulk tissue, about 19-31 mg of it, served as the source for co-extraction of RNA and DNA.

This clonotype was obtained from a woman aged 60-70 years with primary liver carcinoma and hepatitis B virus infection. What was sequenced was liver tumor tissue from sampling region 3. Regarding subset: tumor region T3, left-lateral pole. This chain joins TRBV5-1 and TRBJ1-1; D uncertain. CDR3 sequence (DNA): TGCGCCAGCAGCTCAGACAAGAACACTGAAGCTTTCTTT. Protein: CASSSDKNTEAFF.